This TCR beta chain was sequenced for a study of shared clonotypes between healthy human individuals. General study results and limits: Relative to memory subsets, naive subsets generally showed larger estimated richness.

V lost 5 bases and J lost 7; bases outside the gene matches: 20. This CDR3 has 18 amino acids. Germline CDR1 SGHAT, CDR2 FQDESV (reference sequence). A word on this clone: Its cognate antigen is unknown.

The assay was immunoSEQ multiplex PCR, and TCRdb's table has in-frame clones only and misses some. The sample carries more than 500,000 clones, 90% to 96% recorded once. Into CD45RA+ naive and CD45RA-negative memory subsets, the CD4+ cells were split. Sequencing was performed on naive CD4+ T cells sorted from blood. As for subset: CD45RA+ positively selected. The rearrangement links TRBV11-1 to TRBJ1-1, with 9 bases identical to TRBD1. The clonotype comes from a young woman in good health. CDR3 nucleotides: TGTGCCAGCAGCCCGAAATCCGGGACAGGGTATGGTTTGAGTGAAGCTTTCTTT. The encoded protein is CASSPKSGTGYGLSEAFF.